This entry describes one TCR beta chain. Other nucleotide sequences from this sample produce the same CDR3. Sample time point: after neoadjuvant nivolumab, at surgical resection. Measured with immunoSEQ multiplex PCR; TCRdb has only the in-frame clones, and not every one. The sample has about 15,000 clones, roughly 40% seen once. Trimming shortened V by 0 bases and J by 7 bases, and 10 bases separated the two germline ends. CDR1 is MGHRA, CDR2 YSYEKL, per germline. The CDR3 contains 15 residues. This specimen comes from a study of neoadjuvant anti-PD-1 for oral cavity cancer. The sample was tumor tissue, taken after nivolumab (anti-PD-1) treatment. The rearrangement links TRBV4-1 to TRBJ1-6, with TRBD1 as a possible D gene (5 bases). The clonotype originates from a person between 40 and 80 years old with oral cavity squamous cell carcinoma. DNA for the CDR3: TGCGCCAGCAGCCAAGAGCGGGGCCTCAATTCACCCCTCCACTTT. It yields the protein CASSQERGLNSPLHF.